This T cell receptor beta chain was found in a study of blood T cells in healthy people across ages. Study-level results: The study could not conclusively compare naive and antigen-experienced cells, given its unsorted PBMCs.

Primers used in a second PCR of roughly 7 to 11 cycles were a sample-barcoded 5' primer and a J-beta primer mix. Template switching added a 12-random-nucleotide identifier to every cDNA molecule. Sequencing recovered at least 3 million CDR3-containing paired-end reads from each sample. TCRdb analysed the 5' RACE reads with MiXCR anew, one entry per CDR3 protein. In the table there are 550,000 to 700,000 distinct CDR3 sequences, approximately 30% of which are singletons. About this clonotype itself: No antigen is known for it. One junction end does not reproduce the germline sequence, and a read error may be involved.

The source material was blood. This sequence was found in a woman aged 70 to 79 in good health.

The CDR3 loop is CAGSLRTGGNGANVLTF. The CDR3 bases are TGTGCCGGCAGTTTAAGGACAGGGGGCAATGGGGCCAACGTCCTGACTTTC. J is TRBJ2-6 and V is TRBV12-3 or TRBV12-4; 11 nucleotides line up with TRBD1. The CDR3 length is 17 residues.